This TCR beta chain was retrieved from a study of T cell changes during pregnancy in multiple sclerosis. Produced via immunoSEQ multiplex PCR; TCRdb's table is partial and in-frame only. This sample carries roughly 40,000 clones, 90% to 95% of them seen once, and the ten largest clones take roughly 1.7%. Trimming cost V 6 bases and J 2 bases, with 12 bases left between them. Germline V gene sequence: CDR1 PRHDT, CDR2 FYEKMQ (reference sequence). This CDR3 has 14 residues. The chain joins TRBV13 to TRBJ2-3; possibly TRBD2 for D (5 bases). This material consisted of peripheral blood, taken in the third trimester of pregnancy. The clonotype was recovered from a female donor with multiple sclerosis, enrolled in a pregnancy study. Here the CDR3 reads CASRPAGDTDTQYF. Written as DNA, the CDR3 is TGTGCCAGCAGACCCGCCGGGGACACAGATACGCAGTATTTT.